The 8 T cell receptor beta chains below come from one sample, sequenced in a study of blood T cell repertoires in COVID-19 (dated by TCRdb to 2020 to 2022). Receptors were amplified or captured by the immunoSEQ multiplex PCR assay. Held by TCRdb, this immuneACCESS table contains in-frame sequences only and omits some clones. Under half of the omission traces to an unresolved V gene where checked; the cause of the rest is unknown. This sample lists some 400,000 clones; about 90% were detected once. The ten largest clones add up to around 7% of the sample. The specimen sequenced was peripheral blood. The receptors here all came from a man aged 18 to 30 with active or convalescent COVID-19.

This rearrangement joins TRBV5-5 to TRBJ2-3; no definite D call. Trimming took 2 bases from V and 0 from J, leaving 7 bases between them. Germline CDR1 and CDR2: SGHKS and YYEKEE (reference sequence). The CDR3 is 14 amino acids. This CDR3 reads CASSFQASTDTQYF. CDR3 DNA: TGTGCCAGCAGCTTCCAAGCTAGCACAGATACGCAGTATTTT.

V gene TRBV6-2 or TRBV6-3 combines with J gene TRBJ1-5; TRBD1 matches 11 bases. The germline CDR1 and CDR2 sequences are MNHEY and SVGEGT. V shed 2 bases, J shed 7 bases, and the junction held 7 bases outside the gene matches. The CDR3 contains 16 residues. CDR3 loop: CASSYPDRGREQPQHF. The CDR3 DNA is TGTGCCAGCAGTTACCCGGACAGGGGGCGAGAACAGCCCCAGCATTTT.

The chain carries TRBV4-3 and TRBJ2-1; 9 nucleotides agree with TRBD2. Looked up from germline, CDR1 is LGHNA and CDR2 is YSLEER. With 3 bases clipped from V and 2 bases from J, the junction kept 5 bases outside the gene matches. The CDR3 runs 16 residues. CDR3 bases: TGCGCCAGCAGCCACACTAGCGGGCTGACCTACAATGAGCAGTTCTTC. This translates into CASSHTSGLTYNEQFF.

This clone appeared once. V usage is TRBV28 and J usage is TRBJ1-1; D is unclear. V was pared by 6 bases and J by 0 bases, with 8 bases between. The CDR3 is 13 residues long. CDR1 and CDR2 from the germline V gene are MDHEN and SYDVKM. For the CDR3, the DNA is TGTGCCAGCAGCCCCCGGGTGAACACTGAAGCTTTCTTT. This encodes CASSPRVNTEAFF.

This chain uses TRBV9 with TRBJ2-7, with 7 bases fitting TRBD2. From germline, CDR1 is SGDLS and CDR2 YYNGEE. CDR3 length: 15 residues. V lost 0 bases, J lost 7 bases, and 10 bases stayed unmatched. CDR3 amino acids: CASSVGGGRAGEQYF. CDR3 bases: TGTGCCAGCAGCGTAGGAGGTGGGAGGGCTGGGGAGCAGTACTTC.

Here the CDR3 reads CASRSGTGVYEQYF. CDR3 coding DNA: TGTGCCAGCAGGTCAGGGACAGGGGTCTACGAGCAGTACTTC. V is TRBV2 and J is TRBJ2-7, with 10 bases aligning to TRBD1. Germline CDR1 reads SNHLY; CDR2 reads FYNNEI. The trim removed 6 bases at V and 3 bases at J, leaving 5 bases unmatched. This CDR3 comprises 14 residues.

The chain carries TRBV7-9 and TRBJ1-4; 7 bases match TRBD1. Germline V CDR1 and CDR2: SEHNR, FQNEAQ (reference sequence). The CDR3 is 15 amino acids. V shed 4 bases, J shed 8 bases, and the junction held 10 bases outside the gene matches. The CDR3 spells CASSSTDREREKLFF. The CDR3 nucleotides read TGTGCCAGCAGCTCCACAGACAGGGAGCGGGAAAAACTGTTTTTT.

J is TRBJ1-4 and V is TRBV3-1 (or the pseudogene TRBV3-2); the D gene is possibly TRBD1 (6 bases). V lost 0 bases to trimming and J lost 2 bases, with 10 bases between them. The CDR3 contains 16 residues. Germline lookup yields CDR1 LGHDT and CDR2 YNNKEL (reference sequence). This CDR3 reads CASSQDRGATNEKLFF. CDR3 DNA sequence: TGTGCCAGCAGCCAAGATCGGGGGGCTACTAATGAAAAACTGTTTTTT.